This T cell receptor (beta chain) was observed in a study of CXCR3-negative and CXCR3-positive naive CD8 T cells. Looking at the study overall: With about 1.5 +/- 0.3 million reads per library, the TRB reads numbered about 135 million in total.

UMI labels and 5' RACE were used to prepare the TRB cDNA libraries. With the 5' RACE reads reprocessed, TCRdb shows one record per CDR3 protein and no DNA. This repertoire comprises 150,000 or so distinct CDR3 sequences; its ten largest clones make up 0.45% to 0.6%. Study results and caveats: Much lower diversity was found in memory CD8+ cells, while both naive subsets had comparably high diversity. More hydrophobic TRB CDR3s were found in CXCR3-positive naive cells than in CXCR3-negative naive cells. Naive subsets had comparable surface CD5; TCR strength was inferred from TRB CDR3 properties.

In the case of this clonotype: Its antigen is as yet unknown.

Naive CD8+ T lymphocytes were specified as CD45RO-CCR7+CD27+CD95-. The clonotype comes from a human donor in good health. Some clones in this sample may be carry-over from other donors' samples. The source material was naive CXCR3+ CD8+ T cells from blood. Subset noted: CD45RO-CCR7+CD27+CD95- naive CD8+ T cells expressing CXCR3 (TNR3+).

The CDR3 sequence: CASSLAPSAGTEAFF. The V gene is TRBV27, the J gene TRBJ1-1; lacking DNA, the TRBD1 call made by TCRdb goes unchecked. The CDR3 runs to 15 residues. Germline V lookup: CDR1 MNHEY, CDR2 SMNVEV (reference sequence).